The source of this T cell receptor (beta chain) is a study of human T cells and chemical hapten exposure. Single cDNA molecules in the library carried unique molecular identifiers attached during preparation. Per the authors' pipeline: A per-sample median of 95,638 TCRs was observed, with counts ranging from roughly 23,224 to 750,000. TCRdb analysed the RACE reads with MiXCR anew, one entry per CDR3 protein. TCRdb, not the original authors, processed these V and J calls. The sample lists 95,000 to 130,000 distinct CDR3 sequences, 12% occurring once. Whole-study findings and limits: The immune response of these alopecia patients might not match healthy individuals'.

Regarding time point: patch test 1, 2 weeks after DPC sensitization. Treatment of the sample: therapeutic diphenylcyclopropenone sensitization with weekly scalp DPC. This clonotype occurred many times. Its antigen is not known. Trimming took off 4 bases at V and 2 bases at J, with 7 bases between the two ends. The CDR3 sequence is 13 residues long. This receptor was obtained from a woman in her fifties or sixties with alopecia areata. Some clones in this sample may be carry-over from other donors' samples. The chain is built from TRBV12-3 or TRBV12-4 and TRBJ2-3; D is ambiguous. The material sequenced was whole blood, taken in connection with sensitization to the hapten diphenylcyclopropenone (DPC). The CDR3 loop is CASSSENTDTQYF. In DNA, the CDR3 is TGTGCCAGCAGTTCCGAGAACACAGATACGCAGTATTTT.